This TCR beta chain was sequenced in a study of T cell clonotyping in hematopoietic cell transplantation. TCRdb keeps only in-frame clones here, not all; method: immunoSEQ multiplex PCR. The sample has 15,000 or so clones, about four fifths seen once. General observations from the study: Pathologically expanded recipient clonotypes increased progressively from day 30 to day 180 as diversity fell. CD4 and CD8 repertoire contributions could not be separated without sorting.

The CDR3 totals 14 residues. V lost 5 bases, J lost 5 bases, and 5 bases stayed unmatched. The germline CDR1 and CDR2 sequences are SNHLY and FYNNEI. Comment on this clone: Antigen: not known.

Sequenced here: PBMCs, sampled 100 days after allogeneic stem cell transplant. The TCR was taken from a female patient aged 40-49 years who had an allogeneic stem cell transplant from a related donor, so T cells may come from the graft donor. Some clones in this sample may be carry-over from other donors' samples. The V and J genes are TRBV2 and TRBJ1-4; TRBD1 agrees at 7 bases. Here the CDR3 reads CASSLTGPNEKLFF. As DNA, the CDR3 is TGTGCCAGCAGTTTGACAGGGCCCAATGAAAAACTGTTTTTT.